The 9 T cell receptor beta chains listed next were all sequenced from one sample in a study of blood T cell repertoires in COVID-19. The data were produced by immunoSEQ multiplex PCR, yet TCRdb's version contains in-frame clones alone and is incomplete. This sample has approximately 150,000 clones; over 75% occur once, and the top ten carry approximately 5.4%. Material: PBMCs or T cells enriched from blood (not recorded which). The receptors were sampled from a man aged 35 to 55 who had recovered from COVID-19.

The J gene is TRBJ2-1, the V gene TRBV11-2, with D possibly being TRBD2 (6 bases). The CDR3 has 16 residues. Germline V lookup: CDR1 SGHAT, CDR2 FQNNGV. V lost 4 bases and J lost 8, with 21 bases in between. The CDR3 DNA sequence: TGTGCCAGCAGCTCCGCACCTGGGAGACTAGACCATGAGCAGTTCTTC. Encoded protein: CASSSAPGRLDHEQFF.

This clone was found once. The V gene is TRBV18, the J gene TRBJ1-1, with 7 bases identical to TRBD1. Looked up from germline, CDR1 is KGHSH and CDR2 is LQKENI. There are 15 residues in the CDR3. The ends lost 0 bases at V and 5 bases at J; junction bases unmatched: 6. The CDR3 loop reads CASSPPQGGWTEAFF. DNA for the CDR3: TGTGCCAGCTCACCACCGCAGGGGGGATGGACTGAAGCTTTCTTT.

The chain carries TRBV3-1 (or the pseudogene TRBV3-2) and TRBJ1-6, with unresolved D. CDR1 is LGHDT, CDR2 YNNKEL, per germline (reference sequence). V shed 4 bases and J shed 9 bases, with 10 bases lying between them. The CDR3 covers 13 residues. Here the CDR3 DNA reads TGTGCCAGCAGCCCCGGGTTGGGTTCACCCCTCCACTTT. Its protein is CASSPGLGSPLHF.

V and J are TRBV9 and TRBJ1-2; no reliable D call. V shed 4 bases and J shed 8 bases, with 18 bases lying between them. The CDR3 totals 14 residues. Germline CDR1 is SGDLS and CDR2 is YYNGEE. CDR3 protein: CASSPTSRLVGYTF. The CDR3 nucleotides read TGTGCCAGCAGCCCGACCTCCAGACTGGTCGGCTACACCTTC.

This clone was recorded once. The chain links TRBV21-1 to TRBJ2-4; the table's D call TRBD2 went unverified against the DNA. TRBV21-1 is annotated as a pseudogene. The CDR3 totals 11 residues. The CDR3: CASSEGNIQYF. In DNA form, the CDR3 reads TGTGCCAGCAGTGAGGGAAACATTCAGTACTTC.

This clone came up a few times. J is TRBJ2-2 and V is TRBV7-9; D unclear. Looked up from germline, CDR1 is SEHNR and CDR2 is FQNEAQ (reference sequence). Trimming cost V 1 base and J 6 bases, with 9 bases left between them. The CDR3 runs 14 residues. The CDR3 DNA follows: TGTGCCAGCAGCTTAGGCCTAGACCCCGGGGAGCTGTTTTTT. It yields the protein CASSLGLDPGELFF.

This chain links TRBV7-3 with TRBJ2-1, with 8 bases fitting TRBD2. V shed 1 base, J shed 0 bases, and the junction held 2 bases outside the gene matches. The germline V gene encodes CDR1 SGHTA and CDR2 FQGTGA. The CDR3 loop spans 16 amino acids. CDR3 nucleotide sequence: TGTGCCAGCAGCTTAAGGCGGGGGGACTCCTACAATGAGCAGTTCTTC. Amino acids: CASSLRRGDSYNEQFF. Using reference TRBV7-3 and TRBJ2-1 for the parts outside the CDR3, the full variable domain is GAGVSQTPSNKVTEKGKYVELRCDPISGHTALYWYRQSLGQGPEFLIYFQGTGAADDSGLPNDRFFAVRPEGSVSTLKIQRTERGDSAVYLCASSLRRGDSYNEQFFGPGTRLTVL.

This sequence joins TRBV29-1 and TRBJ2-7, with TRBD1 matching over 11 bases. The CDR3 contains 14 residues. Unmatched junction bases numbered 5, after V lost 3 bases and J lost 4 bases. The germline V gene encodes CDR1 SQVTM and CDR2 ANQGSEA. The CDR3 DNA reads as TGCAGCGTTGACGGACAGGGGGCAGGTTACGAGCAGTACTTC. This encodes CSVDGQGAGYEQYF.

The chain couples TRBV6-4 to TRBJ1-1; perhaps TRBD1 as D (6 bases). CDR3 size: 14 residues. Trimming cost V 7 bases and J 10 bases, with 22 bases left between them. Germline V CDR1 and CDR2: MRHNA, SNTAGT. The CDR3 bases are TGTGCCAGCAAAATGGGAGGGAACACAGGGCCAGCTTTCTTT. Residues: CASKMGGNTGPAFF.